This T cell receptor (beta chain) was recorded in a study of shared clonotypes between healthy human individuals. Using immunoSEQ multiplex PCR, the repertoire was profiled, and TCRdb retains in-frame clones only, with some absent. This repertoire shows 1,400,000 or so clones, roughly 98.5% found once; its top ten account for around 0.33%. This CDR3 has 14 residues. CDR1 and CDR2 from the germline V gene are SEHNR and FQNEAQ (reference sequence). Trimming took 1 base from V and 2 from J, leaving 8 bases between them. About this clone: Other nucleotide sequences in the sample specify the same CDR3.

The rearrangement joins TRBV7-9 to TRBJ2-5; maybe TRBD2 (6 bases). Sequencing input: naive CD4+ T cells sorted from blood. Specified subset: CD45RA+ positively selected. The sequence came from a man in his thirties or forties in good health. The chain's CDR3 is CASSLVRGQETQYF. The DNA for the CDR3 is TGTGCCAGCAGCTTAGTTCGGGGGCAAGAGACCCAGTACTTC.